This T cell receptor (beta chain) was sequenced in a study of T cell repertoires in cytomegalovirus infection. Across the whole study: TCR beta signatures that were public indicated CMV infection and matching HLA type. Study-wide points: What dominated the ex vivo response were HLA-C-restricted CMV-specific TCR beta clonotypes.

The CDR3 runs to 14 residues. Between the trimmed V and J ends, which lost 5 bases and 4 bases, there was a span of 15 bases. Germline lookup yields CDR1 MDHEN and CDR2 SYDVKM. TCRdb redid the calling of the reads with MiXCR, one entry per CDR3 protein. Of over 250,000 distinct CDR3 sequences listed, roughly a quarter were seen once; the top ten hold 11% to 15%. Turning to this clonotype: Its antigen remains unidentified.

The chain uses TRBV28 and TRBJ2-7, with a weak D call TRBD2 (6 bases). The specimen sequenced was PBMCs. This receptor was obtained from a human donor in good health (CMV status not recorded). Some clones in this sample may be carry-over from other donors' samples. CDR3 nucleotide sequence: TGTGCCAGCAGTGGAACGGGAGTACAGTACGAGCAGTACTTC. Its translation is CASSGTGVQYEQYF. The whole variable domain, remainder taken from reference TRBV28 and TRBJ2-7, is DVKVTQSSRYLVKRTGEKVFLECVQDMDHENMFWYRQDPGLGLRLIYFSYDVKMKEKGDIPEGYSVSREKKERFSLILESASTNQTSMYLCASSGTGVQYEQYFGPGTRLTVT.